The next 15 T cell receptor beta chains were all read from a single sample in a study of shared clonotypes between healthy human individuals. Naive CD8 populations comprised CD45RO-negative cells positively selected for CCR7, excluding terminally differentiated effector memory CD45RA+ cells. Repertoires were generated with immunoSEQ multiplex PCR, while TCRdb's copy carries only in-frame clones and drops some. This repertoire shows around 640,000 clones, roughly 95% found once; its top ten account for roughly 0.12%. Material for sequencing was naive CD8+ T cells sorted from blood. The receptor source for this set is a woman in her twenties or thirties in good health.

The chain carries TRBV4-2 and TRBJ1-1, with D possibly being TRBD1 (5 bases). Germline V gene sequence: CDR1 LGHNA, CDR2 YNFKEQ. V was clipped by 3 bases and J by 4 bases, with 18 bases between them. CDR3 size: 16 residues. DNA for the CDR3: TGTGCCAGCAGCCAGGTCAAGGGGTCCGTCCTCACTGAAGCTTTCTTT. Residues: CASSQVKGSVLTEAFF.

The rearrangement uses TRBV5-4 and TRBJ2-5; D ambiguous. CDR1 SGHNT and CDR2 YYREEE come from the germline V gene (reference sequence). The CDR3 loop spans 15 amino acids. The V gene lost 5 bases and the J gene lost 3 bases, with 17 bases spanning the gap. The CDR3 nucleotides are TGTGCCAGCAGGGATGTTGAGGCCGGCGAAGAGACCCAGTACTTC. It yields the protein CASRDVEAGEETQYF.

J is TRBJ1-5 and V is TRBV28, with 7 bases aligning to TRBD1. J gave up 4 bases and V 6 bases, and 12 bases lay outside the gene matches. The CDR3 is made up of 16 amino acids. The germline V gene encodes CDR1 MDHEN and CDR2 SYDVKM. CDR3 protein: CASRSDRESLNQPQHF. Here the CDR3 DNA reads TGTGCCAGCAGGTCCGACAGGGAGAGTTTGAATCAGCCCCAGCATTTT.

The chain links TRBV4-1 to TRBJ1-4, with 12 bases fitting TRBD1. The CDR3 totals 18 residues. Trimming at V came to 2 bases and at J to 10 bases, leaving 14 bases not matched to a gene. From germline, CDR1 is MGHRA and CDR2 YSYEKL. In nucleotides, the CDR3 is TGCGCCAGCAGCCAAACGCACGACGGGACAGGGGGCTTCGGAAAACTGTTTTTT. This gives the protein CASSQTHDGTGGFGKLFF.

V is TRBV4-1 and J is TRBJ1-4; D uncertain. Trimming left V 4 bases short and J 8 bases short, with 11 bases between. Germline V gene data show CDR1 as MGHRA and CDR2 as YSYEKL. The CDR3 is 13 residues long. The CDR3 is CASSRVVGEKLFF. CDR3 coding DNA: TGCGCCAGCAGCCGGGTGGTCGGAGAAAAACTGTTTTTT.

The chain combines TRBV5-8 with TRBJ2-5; TRBD1 aligns across 10 bases. V trimming: 3 bases; J trimming: 5 bases; junction bases outside the gene matches: 7. Germline V gene lookup returns CDR1 SGHTS and CDR2 YDEGEE. The CDR3 sequence is 15 residues long. The CDR3 region is CASSSGTGDTETQYF. The DNA for the CDR3 is TGTGCCAGCAGCTCCGGGACAGGGGACACCGAGACCCAGTACTTC.

V and J are TRBV11-2 and TRBJ1-1, with TRBD1 as a possible D gene (6 bases). CDR1 SGHAT and CDR2 FQNNGV come from the germline V gene. V was cut by 0 bases and J by 8 bases, with 10 bases left in between. The length of the CDR3 is 13 residues. The CDR3 reads CASSLETGTEAFF. CDR3 in DNA: TGTGCCAGCAGCTTAGAGACCGGGACAGAAGCTTTCTTT.

V is TRBV6-1 and J is TRBJ2-7, with 8 bases that match TRBD2. Germline V lookup: CDR1 MNHNS, CDR2 SASEGT. CDR3 size: 15 residues. V lost 8 bases to trimming and J lost 2 bases; unmatched junction nucleotides: 11. The CDR3 spells CASGKKREIAYEQYF. The DNA of the CDR3 is TGTGCCAGCGGGAAAAAGCGGGAGATCGCCTACGAGCAGTACTTC.

This CDR3 is CASSLRAHEKLFF. In DNA form, the CDR3 reads TGTGCCAGCAGTCTCAGGGCTCATGAAAAACTGTTTTTT. J is TRBJ1-4 and V is TRBV28; D may be TRBD1 (5 bases). Per germline, CDR1 MDHEN and CDR2 SYDVKM. V gave up 5 bases and J gave up 6 bases, with 10 bases separating them. The CDR3 spans 13 residues.

The chain recombines TRBV2 with TRBJ2-1; TRBD2 matches 10 bases. The CDR3 extends over 16 amino acids. V shed 3 bases, J shed 8 bases, and the junction held 10 bases outside the gene matches. CDR1 is SNHLY, CDR2 FYNNEI, per germline. CDR3 in amino acids: CASSERPTSGKDEQFF. The CDR3, as DNA: TGTGCCAGCAGTGAGCGACCAACTAGCGGGAAGGATGAGCAGTTCTTC. The full variable domain, in which reference TRBV2 and TRBJ2-1 provide the parts outside the CDR3, is EPEVTQTPSHQVTQMGQEVILRCVPISNHLYFYWYRQILGQKVEFLVSFYNNEISEKSEIFDDQFSVERPDGSNFTLKIRSTKLEDSAMYFCASSERPTSGKDEQFFGPGTRLTVL.

The chain uses TRBV28 and TRBJ1-3, with D unresolved. The ends were cut back, 2 bases at V and 2 bases at J, with 13 bases in the middle. The CDR3 length is 16 residues. The germline gives CDR1 MDHEN, CDR2 SYDVKM. CDR3 in amino acids: CASSLIFRPPGNTIYF. The CDR3 DNA sequence: TGTGCCAGCAGTTTAATATTCCGTCCCCCTGGAAACACCATATATTTT. Full variable domain (outside the CDR3, taken from reference TRBV28 and TRBJ1-3): DVKVTQSSRYLVKRTGEKVFLECVQDMDHENMFWYRQDPGLGLRLIYFSYDVKMKEKGDIPEGYSVSREKKERFSLILESASTNQTSMYLCASSLIFRPPGNTIYFGEGSWLTVV.

This chain joins TRBV9 and TRBJ2-1, with 9 bases fitting TRBD1. The CDR3 has 14 residues. Per germline, CDR1 SGDLS and CDR2 YYNGEE. V lost 3 bases, J lost 6 bases, and 4 bases stayed unmatched. CDR3 sequence reads: CASSARQGGNEQFF. CDR3 in DNA: TGTGCCAGCAGCGCTCGACAGGGGGGCAATGAGCAGTTCTTC.

V is TRBV5-4 and J is TRBJ2-1; D is uncertain. The V end was cut by 2 bases, the J end by 0 bases, with 6 bases between. The CDR3 consists of 14 residues. The germline V gene encodes CDR1 SGHNT and CDR2 YYREEE (reference sequence). The CDR3 coding sequence is TGTGCCAGCAGCTTTGGCCGCTCCTACAATGAGCAGTTCTTC. It specifies CASSFGRSYNEQFF.

The V gene is TRBV27, the J gene TRBJ1-1; 8 positions match TRBD1. The germline gives CDR1 MNHEY, CDR2 SMNVEV (reference sequence). V was pared by 0 bases and J by 4 bases, with 7 bases of the junction left unmatched. This CDR3 comprises 16 residues. The CDR3: CASSLSMAGGGTEAFF. CDR3 DNA sequence: TGTGCCAGCAGTTTATCGATGGCAGGGGGCGGCACTGAAGCTTTCTTT.

V gene TRBV28 combines with J gene TRBJ2-7, with D tentatively TRBD2 (5 bases). CDR1 and CDR2 (germline): MDHEN, SYDVKM. This CDR3 has 13 amino acids. V lost 0 bases to trimming and J lost 7 bases, with 10 bases between them. CDR3 DNA sequence: TGTGCCAGCAGTTTATGGAGGGTGGGGGAGCAGTACTTC. Amino acid sequence: CASSLWRVGEQYF. The variable domain in full, with the rest retrieved from reference TRBV28 and TRBJ2-7, is DVKVTQSSRYLVKRTGEKVFLECVQDMDHENMFWYRQDPGLGLRLIYFSYDVKMKEKGDIPEGYSVSREKKERFSLILESASTNQTSMYLCASSLWRVGEQYFGPGTRLTVT.